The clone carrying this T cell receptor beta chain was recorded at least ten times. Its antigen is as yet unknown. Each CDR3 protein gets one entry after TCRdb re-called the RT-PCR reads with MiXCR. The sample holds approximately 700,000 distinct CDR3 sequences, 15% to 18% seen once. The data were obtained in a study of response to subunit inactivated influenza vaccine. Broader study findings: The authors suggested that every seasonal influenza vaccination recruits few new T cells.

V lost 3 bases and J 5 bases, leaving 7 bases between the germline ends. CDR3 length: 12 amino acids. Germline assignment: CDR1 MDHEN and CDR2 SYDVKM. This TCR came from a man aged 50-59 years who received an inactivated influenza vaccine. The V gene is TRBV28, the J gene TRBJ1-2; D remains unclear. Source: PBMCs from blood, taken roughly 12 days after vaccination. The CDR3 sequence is CASSFLGYGYTF. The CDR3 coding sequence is TGTGCCAGCAGTTTCTTAGGTTATGGCTACACCTTC.